These 8 T cell receptor beta chains originate from one sample sequenced in a study of OX40 agonist ivuxolimab in advanced cancers. Generated by immunoSEQ multiplex PCR, the TCRdb table keeps only in-frame clones and is missing some. The sample includes about 17,000 clones, around 80% seen only once; the top ten take 25% to 35%. Sequenced material: CD4+ or CD8+ T cells sorted from blood, taken in a trial of the OX40 agonist ivuxolimab. The origin of the receptors is an adult with an advanced solid tumor such as melanoma, head and neck, liver or kidney cancer.

V gene TRBV7-9 combines with J gene TRBJ1-1; 9 bases are a match to TRBD1. Trimming removed 5 bases from V and 6 bases from J; junction bases left unmatched: 16. Germline V gene data show CDR1 as SEHNR and CDR2 as FQNEAQ (reference sequence). The CDR3 extends over 17 amino acids. The CDR3 protein is CASSPLIGQGRASEAFF. CDR3 in DNA: TGTGCCAGCAGCCCTTTAATAGGACAGGGGAGAGCGTCTGAAGCTTTCTTT.

By share of the sample, this clone is medium-sized. V is TRBV2 and J is TRBJ1-1; 7 bases map to TRBD1. With 6 bases clipped from V and 1 base from J, the junction kept 5 bases outside the gene matches. Germline V gene data show CDR1 as SNHLY and CDR2 as FYNNEI. The CDR3 consists of 14 residues. The CDR3 sequence: CASRPGQQNTEAFF. The CDR3 nucleotides are TGTGCCAGCAGACCGGGACAGCAGAACACTGAAGCTTTCTTT.

This chain links TRBV5-6 with TRBJ2-7, with 10 bases identical to TRBD1. J gave up 4 bases and V 4 bases, and 8 bases lay outside the gene matches. The CDR3 length is 15 residues. The germline gives CDR1 SGHDT, CDR2 YYEEEE. CDR3 in amino acids: CASSPAGTGVYEQYF. In DNA form, the CDR3 reads TGTGCCAGCAGCCCCGCCGGGACAGGGGTTTACGAGCAGTACTTC.

The chain employs TRBV6-4 and TRBJ1-5; D not certain. V lost 6 bases to trimming and J lost 0 bases, with 12 bases between them. The CDR3 sequence is 15 residues long. Germline CDR1 MRHNA, CDR2 SNTAGT. CDR3 DNA: TGTGCCAGCAGCCCGGGCCCATATAGCAATCAGCCCCAGCATTTT. Translated, it gives CASSPGPYSNQPQHF.

This sequence joins TRBV5-8 and TRBJ2-1, with D uncertain. Germline values: CDR1 SGHTS, CDR2 YDEGEE. The V end lost 0 bases, the J end lost 7 bases, and 5 bases lay between the germline ends. The CDR3 is 12 amino acids. In DNA form, the CDR3 reads TGTGCCAGCAGCTTGGGGGGTAATGAGCAGTTCTTC. It translates to CASSLGGNEQFF.

This chain uses TRBV30 with TRBJ2-1; TRBD2 matches at 9 bases. This CDR3 contains 16 residues. Germline V CDR1 and CDR2: GTSNPN, SVGIG (reference sequence). V dropped 2 bases and J dropped 6; count of bases not matched to a gene: 11. CDR3 coding DNA: TGTGCCTGGAGTCAAGGACTAGCGCTATACCCCAATGAGCAGTTCTTC. Its translation is CAWSQGLALYPNEQFF.

This chain links TRBV13 with TRBJ2-7, with TRBD1 matching over 10 bases. V lost 4 bases, J lost 5 bases, and 11 bases stayed unmatched. Germline V lookup: CDR1 PRHDT, CDR2 FYEKMQ (reference sequence). The CDR3 extends over 16 amino acids. The CDR3 DNA is TGTGCCAGCAGCTCCCGGTCTAGGGACAGGGGTGACGAGCAGTACTTC. Translating it yields CASSSRSRDRGDEQYF. The variable domain in full, with the rest retrieved from reference TRBV13 and TRBJ2-7, is AAGVIQSPRHLIKEKRETATLKCYPIPRHDTVYWYQQGPGQDPQFLISFYEKMQSDKGSIPDRFSAQQFSDYHSELNMSSLELGDSALYFCASSSRSRDRGDEQYFGPGTRLTVT.

This clone is labeled medium-sized. The J gene is TRBJ2-1, the V gene TRBV4-3, with a possible D match to TRBD1 (6 bases). The CDR3 totals 15 residues. Trimming cost V 0 bases and J 7 bases, with 13 bases left between them. The germline gives CDR1 LGHNA, CDR2 YSLEER. CDR3 DNA: TGCGCCAGCAGCCAAGATAGTTCAGGGGTGAATGAGCAGTTCTTC. This translates into CASSQDSSGVNEQFF.